This TCR beta chain came from a study of blood T cell repertoires in COVID-19. Overall study: Acute and convalescent COVID-19 specimens originated in the United States, Italy and Spain. PBMCs, B-cell-depleted T cells, or T cells provided the cDNA or gDNA that made up the material.

This clone was observed a handful of times. Profiled with immunoSEQ multiplex PCR; TCRdb holds only in-frame clones, not every one. This table holds about 230,000 clones, about 83% found once. V lost 6 bases and J lost 2, with 14 bases in between. From germline, CDR1 is SNHLY and CDR2 FYNNEI. CDR3 size: 15 residues. The V call is TRBV2, the J call TRBJ1-5, with a weak D call TRBD1 (6 bases). Material for sequencing was peripheral blood. This TCR was recovered from an elderly man with acute or convalescent COVID-19. CDR3: CASRPGTFGNQPQHF. The CDR3 DNA reads TGTGCCAGCAGACCCGGGACATTTGGCAATCAGCCCCAGCATTTT.